These 21 T cell receptor beta chains share one sample of origin, sequenced in a study of technical replicates of blood from four donors listed by TCRdb under 2017. The library was obtained by the immunoSEQ multiplex PCR assay. TCRdb obtained this table from immuneACCESS and retained in-frame rearrangements with V and J assigned. These tables miss some clones; where compared with another copy, unresolved V genes account for less than half of the shortfall, and the remainder is unexplained. This sample is represented by about 67,000 clones; nearly 98% of them were singletons. The biggest ten clones account for 0.2% to 0.3% of the sample. Sequencing used T cells isolated from PBMCs. The origin of the receptors is a human donor in good health.

CDR3 amino acids: CASSYLDRGGEKLFF. The CDR3 DNA reads as TGTGCCAGCAGTTACCTTGACAGGGGGGGCGAAAAACTGTTTTTT. This chain uses TRBV6-6 with TRBJ1-4, with TRBD1 matching over 9 bases. J was trimmed by 8 bases and V by 2 bases; bases with no gene match: 6. CDR1 and CDR2 from the germline V gene are MNHNY and SVGAGI (reference sequence). The CDR3 is 15 residues long.

The chain uses TRBV9 and TRBJ2-3; possible D gene TRBD2, 5 bases. V gave up 0 bases and J gave up 4 bases, with 9 bases separating them. The CDR3 loop spans 14 amino acids. Per germline, CDR1 SGDLS and CDR2 YYNGEE. In nucleotides, the CDR3 is TGTGCCAGCAGCGTAGGAGGGCTGGCAGATACGCAGTATTTT. Translation gives CASSVGGLADTQYF.

This chain joins TRBV18 and TRBJ1-5; 7 nucleotides line up with TRBD1. The CDR3 extends over 16 amino acids. Germline V gives CDR1 KGHSH, CDR2 LQKENI. V was pared by 2 bases and J by 2 bases, with 6 bases of the junction left unmatched. CDR3 sequence: CASSPKTGTGNQPQHF. In DNA, the CDR3 is TGTGCCAGCTCACCAAAGACAGGGACCGGCAATCAGCCCCAGCATTTT.

V gene TRBV10-3 combines with J gene TRBJ2-6, with no clear D. The CDR3 is made up of 17 amino acids. Germline V CDR1 and CDR2: ENHRY, SYGVKD. Trimming took 4 bases from V and 5 from J, leaving 18 bases between them. This chain's CDR3 is CAISVQLCRSRANVLTF. The CDR3 DNA reads TGTGCCATCAGTGTTCAACTCTGTAGAAGTCGGGCCAACGTCCTGACTTTC.

The rearrangement uses TRBV2 and TRBJ2-7; a possible D gene is TRBD2 (6 bases). Germline V lookup: CDR1 SNHLY, CDR2 FYNNEI. V dropped 2 bases and J dropped 12 bases, with 14 bases sitting between them. This CDR3 spans 12 amino acids. CDR3 nucleotide sequence: TGTGCCAGCAGTGAATCTTTGTCGACTAGGTACTTC. The encoded protein is CASSESLSTRYF.

J is TRBJ1-4 and V is TRBV30, with D possibly being TRBD1 (6 bases). V was clipped by 3 bases and J by 0 bases, with 23 bases between them. CDR1 and CDR2 from the germline V gene are GTSNPN and SVGIG (reference sequence). The CDR3 covers 19 residues. The CDR3 reads CAWSYTTGKLLTTNEKLFF. The CDR3 bases are TGTGCCTGGAGCTATACGACAGGCAAGCTACTCACAACTAATGAAAAACTGTTTTTT.

The rearrangement links TRBV4-3 to TRBJ2-7, with D tentatively TRBD1 (6 bases). CDR3 length: 15 residues. V was trimmed by 4 bases and J by 0 bases, leaving 13 bases between them. CDR1 LGHNA and CDR2 YSLEER come from the germline V gene. The CDR3 here is CASSLRTAASYEQYF. The CDR3 nucleotides read TGCGCCAGCAGCCTTAGGACAGCGGCCTCCTACGAGCAGTACTTC.

The chain combines TRBV5-5 with TRBJ2-7; 11 positions agree with TRBD1. The CDR3 is 14 residues long. V dropped 4 bases and J dropped 7; count of bases not matched to a gene: 7. From germline, CDR1 is SGHKS and CDR2 YYEKEE (reference sequence). The CDR3 DNA follows: TGTGCCAGCAGCCCTGGACAGGGGGCACAGGAGCAGTACTTC. It yields the protein CASSPGQGAQEQYF. Based on the CDR3 plus reference TRBV5-5 and TRBJ2-7, the full variable domain is DAGVTQSPTHLIKTRGQQVTLRCSPISGHKSVSWYQQVLGQGPQFIFQYYEKEERGRGNFPDRFSARQFPNYSSELNVNALLLGDSALYLCASSPGQGAQEQYFGPGTRLTVT.

The chain uses TRBV11-1 and TRBJ1-2, with 10 bases aligning to TRBD1. CDR1 is SGHAT and CDR2 is FQDESV in the germline V gene (reference sequence). The CDR3 sequence is 14 residues long. J gave up 6 bases and V 5 bases, and 6 bases lay outside the gene matches. The CDR3 spells CASSARDRGDGYTF. The DNA for the CDR3 is TGTGCCAGCAGCGCCCGGGACAGGGGCGATGGCTACACCTTC.

The sample holds one count of this clone. The V gene is TRBV6-1, the J gene TRBJ2-1, with D possibly TRBD1 on 5 matching bases. Per germline, CDR1 MNHNS and CDR2 SASEGT. V dropped 7 bases and J dropped 4 bases, with 8 bases sitting between them. The CDR3 consists of 12 residues. The CDR3 nucleotides are TGTGCCAGCACGAGACAGTACAATGAGCAGTTCTTC. Residues: CASTRQYNEQFF.

Only one count was recorded for this clone. The chain employs TRBV11-3 and TRBJ2-7, with D tentatively TRBD1 (5 bases). Germline V gene data show CDR1 as SGHNT and CDR2 as YENEEA. The CDR3 spans 16 residues. V gave up 4 bases and J gave up 3 bases, with 19 bases separating them. CDR3 in DNA: TGTGCCAGCAGCTCAGGTGGTTGGGGCGGCTTCTACGAGCAGTACTTC. This translates into CASSSGGWGGFYEQYF.

The V gene is TRBV5-1, the J gene TRBJ1-2; tentatively, D is TRBD1 (5 bases). The germline V gene has CDR1 SGHRS and CDR2 YFSETQ. Trimming took off 4 bases at V and 0 bases at J, with 10 bases between the two ends. This CDR3 is 14 amino acids long. CDR3 region: CASSPRTSNYGYTF. CDR3 sequence (DNA): TGCGCCAGCAGCCCGAGGACATCTAACTATGGCTACACCTTC.

The chain is built from TRBV30 and TRBJ1-1; a possible D gene is TRBD1 (5 bases). Germline V gene lookup returns CDR1 GTSNPN and CDR2 SVGIG (reference sequence). This CDR3 has 12 residues. Trimming took off 4 bases at V and 6 bases at J, with 12 bases between the two ends. CDR3 sequence (DNA): TGTGCCTGGAATCAGGGAGGCTCTGAAGCTTTCTTT. Translating it yields CAWNQGGSEAFF.

This rearrangement joins TRBV6-6 to TRBJ1-5; no reliable D call. Germline CDR1 is MNHNY and CDR2 is SVGAGI (reference sequence). The CDR3 runs 15 residues. CDR3 nucleotide sequence: TGTGCGCGGCAGGCGGGGAGGTTATTTGCTCAGCCCCAGCATTTT. It is translated as CARQAGRLFAQPQHF.

J is TRBJ1-2 and V is TRBV14, with 8 bases fitting TRBD1. CDR1 and CDR2 from the germline V gene are SGHDN and FVKESK. V was pared by 1 base and J by 4 bases, with 8 bases of the junction left unmatched. This CDR3 comprises 16 residues. The CDR3 nucleotides are TGTGCCAGCAGCCAAGCAGTGAACAGGGGGAGCTATGGCTACACCTTC. This encodes CASSQAVNRGSYGYTF.

The gene calls are TRBV19 and TRBJ1-5, with 8 nucleotides matching TRBD1. This CDR3 region has 14 residues. CDR1 is LNHDA and CDR2 is SQIVND in the germline V gene (reference sequence). The ends lost 5 bases at V and 2 bases at J; junction bases unmatched: 2. CDR3 DNA: TGTGCCAGTAGTTTGACAGGGGGCAATCAGCCCCAGCATTTT. It yields the protein CASSLTGGNQPQHF.

The chain carries TRBV29-1 and TRBJ2-7, with 8 nucleotides matching TRBD1. The CDR3 has 13 residues. Germline V gene lookup returns CDR1 SQVTM and CDR2 ANQGSEA. V shed 3 bases and J 5 bases; nucleotides not matched to a gene: 6. The chain's CDR3 is CSVETGDRNEQYF. The DNA of the CDR3 is TGCAGCGTTGAGACAGGGGATCGTAACGAGCAGTACTTC.

The chain has TRBV28 and TRBJ2-1; 7 positions match TRBD1. The CDR3 length is 15 residues. V lost 3 bases to trimming and J lost 3 bases; unmatched junction nucleotides: 5. Germline V gene data show CDR1 as MDHEN and CDR2 as SYDVKM. As DNA, the CDR3 is TGTGCCAGCAGTTTCGCACCAGGGGGCTACAATGAGCAGTTCTTC. It specifies CASSFAPGGYNEQFF.

The V and J genes are TRBV28 and TRBJ2-7; the D gene is possibly TRBD2 (6 bases). This CDR3 has 15 amino acids. Germline CDR1 and CDR2: MDHEN and SYDVKM. Between the trimmed V and J ends, which lost 6 bases and 0 bases, there was a span of 15 bases. Written as DNA, the CDR3 is TGTGCCAGCAGCTTACCCGGGGGAGTCTCCTACGAGCAGTACTTC. Its translation is CASSLPGGVSYEQYF.

V usage is TRBV5-5 and J usage is TRBJ1-3; 8 nucleotides align to TRBD1. Germline values: CDR1 SGHKS, CDR2 YYEKEE (reference sequence). This CDR3 spans 16 amino acids. J gave up 6 bases and V 1 base, and 9 bases lay outside the gene matches. CDR3: CASSLRMDREENTIYF. The CDR3 nucleotides are TGTGCCAGCAGCTTGCGTATGGACAGGGAAGAAAACACCATATATTTT. The variable domain in full, completed from reference TRBV5-5 and TRBJ1-3, reads DAGVTQSPTHLIKTRGQQVTLRCSPISGHKSVSWYQQVLGQGPQFIFQYYEKEERGRGNFPDRFSARQFPNYSSELNVNALLLGDSALYLCASSLRMDREENTIYFGEGSWLTVV.

The chain uses TRBV5-6 and TRBJ2-7; TRBD1 agrees at 8 bases. The length of the CDR3 is 14 residues. Germline CDR1 and CDR2: SGHDT and YYEEEE. The J segment lost 7 bases and the V segment lost 0 bases, leaving 6 bases of the junction unmatched. Written as DNA, the CDR3 is TGTGCCAGCAGCTTGGCCGGGACAGGTAGGGAGCAGTACTTC. Residues: CASSLAGTGREQYF.